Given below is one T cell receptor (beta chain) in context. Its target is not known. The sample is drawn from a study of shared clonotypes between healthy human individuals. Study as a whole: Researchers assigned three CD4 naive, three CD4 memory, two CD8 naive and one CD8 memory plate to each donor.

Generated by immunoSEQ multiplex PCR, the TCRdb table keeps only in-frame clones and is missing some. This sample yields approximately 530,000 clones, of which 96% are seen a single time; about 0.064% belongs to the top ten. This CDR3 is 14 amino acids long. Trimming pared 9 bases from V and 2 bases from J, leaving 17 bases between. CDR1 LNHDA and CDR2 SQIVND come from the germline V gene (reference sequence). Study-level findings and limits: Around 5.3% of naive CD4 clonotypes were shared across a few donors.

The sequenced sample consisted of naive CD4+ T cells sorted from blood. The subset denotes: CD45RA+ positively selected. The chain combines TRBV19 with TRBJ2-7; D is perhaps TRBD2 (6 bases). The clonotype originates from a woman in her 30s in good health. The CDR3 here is CASSRRELTYEQYF. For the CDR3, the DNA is TGTGCCAGCAGCCGGAGGGAGCTTACCTACGAGCAGTACTTC.